This paragraph covers one TCR beta chain sequence. Its antigen remains unknown. This table comes from immunoSEQ multiplex PCR, and its TCRdb copy is limited to in-frame clones, with some not included. This sample has approximately 28,000 clones, with around 85% found just once. This specimen comes from a study of vaccination effects on CD4 cells after COVID-19. Study details: Following the second dose by a median of 72 days, the post-vaccine samples were obtained.

Trimming cost V 5 bases and J 10 bases; bases outside gene matches: 10. The CDR3 length is 15 residues. Germline V gene sequence: CDR1 KGHDR, CDR2 SFDVKD. Whole-study findings and limits: Limitations: small convalescent group and missing early post-infection timepoints. The study found that only 1 of 255 vaccine-induced clones from healthy vaccinees cross-reacted with common cold coronaviruses.

Peptide-pool stimulation followed by sequencing identified expanded antigen-specific CD4+ clonotypes in the ViraFEST assay. Investigators separated out CD4+ T cells once approximately 9 days of culture had passed. The cohort was immunized with two doses of either the BNT162b2 or mRNA-1273 vaccine. Neither prior SARS-CoV-2 infection nor positive nucleocapsid antibodies were present in the vaccine recipients. The specimen was CD4+ T cells from PBMCs cultured with SARS-CoV-2 spike peptides, collected after COVID-19 vaccination. The chain links TRBV24-1 to TRBJ2-1; TRBD2 agrees at 10 bases. The source of this sequence is a human donor who received a COVID-19 vaccine. Some clones in this sample may be carry-over from other donors' samples. DNA for the CDR3: TGTGCCACCAGTGGTATAGCGGGGGGCATGAGGGAGCAGTTCTTC. Its protein is CATSGIAGGMREQFF.